This T cell receptor (beta chain) originates from a study of T-cell reconstitution after alpha-beta-depleted transplantation in children. General observations from the study: Most T-cell counts and diversity one year after the transplant came from T cells that were newly produced. Alpha-beta T cells about two months after transplant reportedly derived from several hundred expanded graft clones.

CDR1 and CDR2 from the germline V gene are SGHNT and YENEEA. There are 15 residues in the CDR3. Details on this clonotype: Its antigen is unknown. The junction differs from germline at one of its ends, possibly a read error.

The TCRbeta library was prepared with unique molecular identifiers. TCRdb re-called the PCR reads with MiXCR, one entry per CDR3 protein. This table has around 370,000 distinct CDR3 sequences, roughly 15% appearing once. Material: PBMCs, mostly from graft donor cells, obtained 360 days after TCRalphabeta/CD19-depleted stem cell transplant. The origin of this receptor is a male patient aged 2 to 9 who had a stem cell transplant for acute lymphoblastic leukemia, so the T cells may come from the graft donor. The chain has TRBV11-3 and TRBJ2-1, with a possible D match to TRBD2 (6 bases). CDR3 nucleotides: TGTGCCAGCAGCTTCACCGGGACTCGGTACAATGAACAGTTCTTC. This translates into CASSFTGTRYNEQFF.